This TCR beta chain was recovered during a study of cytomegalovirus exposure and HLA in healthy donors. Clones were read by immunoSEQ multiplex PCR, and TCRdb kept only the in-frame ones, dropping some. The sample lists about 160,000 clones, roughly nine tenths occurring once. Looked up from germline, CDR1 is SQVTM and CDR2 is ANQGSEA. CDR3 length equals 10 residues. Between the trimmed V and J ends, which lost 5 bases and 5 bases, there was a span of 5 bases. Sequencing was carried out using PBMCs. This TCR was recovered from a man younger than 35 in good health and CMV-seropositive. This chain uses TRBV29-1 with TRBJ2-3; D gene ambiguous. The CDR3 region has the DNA TGCAGCGTTTCCATAGATACGCAGTATTTT. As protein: CSVSIDTQYF.